The T cell receptor (beta chain) under discussion was sequenced for a study of Graves' ophthalmopathy and Graves' hyperthyroidism. Included hyperthyroidism patients were aged 18 to 65 and newly diagnosed (under 2 months' duration). The authors diagnosed from clinical symptoms, serum thyroxine, TRAb, thyroid ultrasound and orbital computed tomography. In its sample, this clonotype was seen many times. The CDR3 is 14 amino acids. V trimming: 6 bases; J trimming: 0 bases; junction bases outside the gene matches: 0. Germline CDR1 MNHEY, CDR2 SVGEGT. The study amplified TCR beta CDR3 regions using RNA transcripts. An initial RT-PCR round employing HTBI primers preceded a second-round multiplex PCR. Each CDR3 protein gets one entry after TCRdb re-called the multiplex PCR reads with MiXCR. The data show more than 300,000 distinct CDR3 sequences, with approximately 18% seen just once and approximately 2.4% held by the top ten.

This TCR was sampled from an adult woman with stable Graves' hyperthyroidism. Material: peripheral blood. The chain carries TRBV6-2 or TRBV6-3 and TRBJ2-2, with 8 positions matching TRBD1. Here the CDR3 DNA reads TGTGCCAGCAGGGGACAGGCGAACACCGGGGAGCTGTTTTTT. It encodes CASRGQANTGELFF.